One sample yielded the 28 T cell receptor beta chains listed below, sequenced in a study of cytomegalovirus exposure and HLA in healthy donors. The PCR used 60 Vbeta and 13 Jbeta primers. Measured with immunoSEQ multiplex PCR; TCRdb has only the in-frame clones, and not every one. The sample yields about 160,000 clones, roughly 78% seen once. Sequencing was carried out using PBMCs. Receptors originate from a man in his forties or fifties in good health and CMV-seronegative.

Note on this clone: This CDR3 is also generated by other DNA sequences in the sample. CDR3 residues: CASSIHEARREGSYNEQFF. The CDR3 coding sequence is TGTGCCAGTAGTATCCATGAGGCCAGGCGGGAGGGCTCCTACAATGAGCAGTTCTTC. This chain links TRBV19 with TRBJ2-1; the match to TRBD2 covers 9 bases. Losses at the gene ends were 3 bases for V and 0 bases for J; bases not matched to a gene: 12. The CDR3 loop spans 19 amino acids. The germline CDR1 and CDR2 sequences are LNHDA and SQIVND (reference sequence).

The gene calls are TRBV28 and TRBJ2-3, with 8 nucleotides matching TRBD2. Looked up from germline, CDR1 is MDHEN and CDR2 is SYDVKM. V shed 6 bases, J shed 0 bases, and the junction held 5 bases outside the gene matches. The length of the CDR3 is 15 residues. The chain's CDR3 is CASSQSSGSTDTQYF. DNA for the CDR3: TGTGCCAGCAGCCAGTCTAGCGGGAGCACAGATACGCAGTATTTT.

This clone showed up just a few times. Other DNA sequences of this sample code for an identical CDR3. V is TRBV5-1 and J is TRBJ2-7, with D maybe TRBD1 (6 bases). V dropped 2 bases and J dropped 3 bases, with 6 bases sitting between them. From germline, CDR1 is SGHRS and CDR2 YFSETQ. The CDR3 spans 12 residues. CDR3 residues: CASSLGGYEQYF. The CDR3 region has the DNA TGCGCCAGCAGCTTAGGGGGCTACGAGCAGTACTTC.

This clone has only one observation. V is TRBV5-1 and J is TRBJ2-7; D gene uncertain. The V end was cut by 4 bases, the J end by 4 bases, with 15 bases between. The CDR3 is 14 residues long. Germline V gene data show CDR1 as SGHRS and CDR2 as YFSETQ. The CDR3 DNA follows: TGCGCCAGCAGCCCCCAAATCACGCGGTACGAGCAGTACTTC. This translates into CASSPQITRYEQYF. The full variable domain, with the rest looked up from reference TRBV5-1 and TRBJ2-7, is KAGVTQTPRYLIKTRGQQVTLSCSPISGHRSVSWYQQTPGQGLQFLFEYFSETQRNKGNFPGRFSGRQFSNSRSEMNVSTLELGDSALYLCASSPQITRYEQYFGPGTRLTVT.

DNA for the CDR3: TGTGCCAGCAGTCTCCCGAAGTACGAGCAGTACTTC. Translating it yields CASSLPKYEQYF. The chain employs TRBV6-5 and TRBJ2-5; no reliable D call. The J call could be wrong; TRBJ2-7 is a better fit for the DNA end. The CDR3 consists of 12 residues. The germline CDR1 and CDR2 sequences are MNHEY and SVGAGI.

The rearrangement joins TRBV19 to TRBJ2-7, with D possibly being TRBD1 (6 bases). The V gene lost 5 bases and the J gene lost 5 bases, with 22 bases spanning the gap. CDR1 LNHDA and CDR2 SQIVND come from the germline V gene (reference sequence). The CDR3 spans 16 residues. The CDR3 DNA reads TGTGCCAGTAGTCCCCTTGGGACAAAAATGTACCACGAGCAGTACTTC. Translation gives CASSPLGTKMYHEQYF.

J is TRBJ2-1 and V is TRBV10-3, with 9 bases that match TRBD1. Germline values: CDR1 ENHRY, CDR2 SYGVKD. V lost 9 bases to trimming and J lost 7 bases; unmatched junction nucleotides: 7. This CDR3 comprises 13 residues. The CDR3 sequence is CAIRDRVSNEQFF. The CDR3 coding sequence is TGTGCCATTCGGGACAGGGTTTCGAATGAGCAGTTCTTC.

The count of this clone is one. This chain uses TRBV27 with TRBJ2-1; maybe TRBD1 (5 bases). The germline gives CDR1 MNHEY, CDR2 SMNVEV (reference sequence). The CDR3 contains 12 residues. V was trimmed by 5 bases and J by 8 bases, leaving 10 bases between them. CDR3 amino acids: CASSRIQDEQFF. As DNA, the CDR3 is TGTGCCAGCAGTCGCATACAGGATGAGCAGTTCTTC.

As to this clone: The junction shows a germline mismatch at one end, possibly a read error. This chain uses TRBV7-9 with TRBJ1-1, with 7 positions matching TRBD1. Per the germline V gene, CDR1 is SEHNR and CDR2 is FQNEAQ (reference sequence). There are 14 residues in the CDR3. The CDR3 is CSSSPNTGDTEAFF. The CDR3 coding sequence is TGTTCCAGCAGCCCAAACACAGGGGACACTGAAGCTTTCTTT. The variable domain in full, with the rest retrieved from reference TRBV7-9 and TRBJ1-1, is DTGVSQNPRHKITKRGQNVTFRCDPISEHNRLYWYRQTLGQGPEFLTYFQNEAQLEKSRLLSDRFSAERPKGSFSTLEIQRTEQGDSAMYLCSSSPNTGDTEAFFGQGTRLTVV.

The chain combines TRBV7-8 with TRBJ2-1; TRBD1 matches 9 bases. Germline V gene sequence: CDR1 SGHVS, CDR2 FQNEAQ. The CDR3 loop spans 16 amino acids. Germline trimming cut 1 base from V and 2 bases from J; bases unmatched to any gene: 3. The CDR3 bases are TGTGCCAGCAGCTTAGTTTGGGACAGGGCCTACAATGAGCAGTTCTTC. Protein product: CASSLVWDRAYNEQFF.

The chain has TRBV9 and TRBJ2-3; the match to TRBD2 covers 7 bases. The CDR3 length is 15 residues. From germline, CDR1 is SGDLS and CDR2 YYNGEE. The junction had 5 bases not matched to a gene; V was cut back by 4 bases and J by 0 bases. As DNA, the CDR3 is TGTGCCAGCAGCTCTCACGGGGGGAGCACAGATACGCAGTATTTT. This sequence encodes CASSSHGGSTDTQYF.

The J gene is TRBJ2-1, the V gene TRBV27; TRBD2 aligns across 11 bases. This CDR3 contains 18 residues. Germline CDR1 is MNHEY and CDR2 is SMNVEV (reference sequence). V dropped 8 bases and J dropped 3; count of bases not matched to a gene: 15. The CDR3 sequence is CASGRLLAGGRFYNEQFF. CDR3 nucleotides: TGTGCCAGCGGGAGGTTGTTAGCGGGAGGGCGCTTCTACAATGAGCAGTTCTTC.

As concerns this clone: Different DNA sequences within this sample yield the same CDR3. The chain uses TRBV7-9 and TRBJ2-1; tentatively, D is TRBD2 (5 bases). Germline lookup yields CDR1 SEHNR and CDR2 FQNEAQ (reference sequence). V was clipped by 0 bases and J by 9 bases, with 6 bases between them. This CDR3 contains 12 residues. The CDR3: CASSLARGEQFF. The CDR3 DNA sequence: TGTGCCAGCAGCTTAGCCCGGGGTGAGCAGTTCTTC.

The CDR3 spells CASSQDRGGDTQYF. The CDR3 DNA follows: TGCGCCAGCAGCCAAGATCGGGGGGGGGATACGCAGTATTTT. V gene TRBV4-3 combines with J gene TRBJ2-3, with TRBD2 identical over 8 bases. The CDR3 is 14 residues long. Germline CDR1 is LGHNA and CDR2 is YSLEER. Unmatched junction bases numbered 2, after V lost 0 bases and J lost 6 bases.

This chain links TRBV27 with TRBJ2-3, with a possible D match to TRBD2 (6 bases). This CDR3 is 14 amino acids long. V dropped 6 bases and J dropped 0 bases, with 10 bases sitting between them. In germline, CDR1 is MNHEY, CDR2 SMNVEV (reference sequence). CDR3 in amino acids: CASSPGTSTDTQYF. In DNA form, the CDR3 reads TGTGCCAGCAGCCCCGGGACTAGCACAGATACGCAGTATTTT.

V is TRBV10-3 and J is TRBJ2-3; the match to TRBD2 covers 12 bases. The CDR3 loop spans 16 amino acids. V lost 0 bases, J lost 4 bases, and 2 bases stayed unmatched. Germline lookup yields CDR1 ENHRY and CDR2 SYGVKD. CDR3 residues: CAISESRLAGADTQYF. The DNA for the CDR3 is TGTGCCATCAGTGAGTCCCGACTAGCGGGGGCAGATACGCAGTATTTT.

This rearrangement joins TRBV2 to TRBJ1-3, with TRBD1 matching 9 bases. The germline V gene encodes CDR1 SNHLY and CDR2 FYNNEI. The CDR3 runs to 16 residues. Trimming took 0 bases from V and 5 from J; bases not matched to a gene: 5. CDR3 DNA: TGTGCCAGCAGTGAAGCGAGGGGGACAGGGCGAAACACCATATATTTT. This encodes CASSEARGTGRNTIYF.

The chain is built from TRBV10-3 and TRBJ1-5, with D perhaps matching TRBD1 (6 bases). Between the trimmed V and J ends, which lost 5 bases and 4 bases, there was a span of 9 bases. The CDR3 has 13 residues. CDR1 ENHRY and CDR2 SYGVKD come from the germline V gene. Here the CDR3 reads CAISPGDNQPQHF. The CDR3 DNA reads as TGTGCCATCAGTCCAGGGGATAATCAGCCCCAGCATTTT.

There are a few counts of this clone. The rearrangement links TRBV9 to TRBJ1-2; TRBD1 might be the D (6 bases). CDR3 length: 17 residues. Germline V gives CDR1 SGDLS, CDR2 YYNGEE. Trimming took off 0 bases at V and 1 base at J, with 16 bases between the two ends. Here the CDR3 DNA reads TGTGCCAGCAGCGTAGATCCGATTGACAGGATTAACTATGGCTACACCTTC. Translation: CASSVDPIDRINYGYTF.

The chain recombines TRBV5-4 with TRBJ2-2; maybe TRBD2 (5 bases). CDR1 SGHNT and CDR2 YYREEE come from the germline V gene (reference sequence). The CDR3 length is 15 residues. Trimming took 5 bases from V and 6 from J, leaving 17 bases between them. The CDR3 is CASSQRDPTPGELFF. For the CDR3, the DNA is TGTGCCAGCAGTCAACGGGATCCAACCCCCGGGGAGCTGTTTTTT.

This chain uses TRBV28 with TRBJ2-7; 7 bases align to TRBD2. Trimming removed 2 bases from V and 2 bases from J; junction bases left unmatched: 6. The CDR3 loop spans 15 amino acids. Germline-derived CDR1 and CDR2 are MDHEN and SYDVKM. Here the CDR3 reads CASSLGLEVTYEQYF. In DNA, the CDR3 is TGTGCCAGCAGTTTAGGACTAGAGGTGACCTACGAGCAGTACTTC.

This clone has a single count. This rearrangement joins TRBV5-1 to TRBJ2-5; D is possibly TRBD2 (5 bases). This CDR3 has 15 amino acids. Per germline, CDR1 SGHRS and CDR2 YFSETQ. The V end was cut by 4 bases, the J end by 1 base, with 14 bases between. The CDR3: CASSGTGGPQETQYF. The DNA for the CDR3 is TGCGCCAGCAGCGGCACGGGCGGGCCCCAAGAGACCCAGTACTTC.

The chain links TRBV10-2 to TRBJ2-5; TRBD1 agrees at 7 bases. V trimming: 3 bases; J trimming: 2 bases; junction bases outside the gene matches: 3. The CDR3 sequence is 14 residues long. CDR1 and CDR2 (germline): WSHSY, SAAADI. The CDR3 DNA reads as TGCGCCAGCAGTGAAAGGACAGGACAAGAGACCCAGTACTTC. This translates into CASSERTGQETQYF.

The V call is TRBV29-1, the J call TRBJ2-7; the match to TRBD2 covers 9 bases. Looked up from germline, CDR1 is SQVTM and CDR2 is ANQGSEA. The CDR3 covers 14 residues. With 4 bases clipped from V and 1 base from J, the junction kept 5 bases outside the gene matches. The CDR3 loop is CSVVELAGSYEQYF. The CDR3 DNA reads TGCAGCGTTGTTGAACTAGCGGGTTCCTACGAGCAGTACTTC.

The gene calls are TRBV10-1 and TRBJ2-1; tentatively, D is TRBD2 (8 bases). CDR1 WNHNN and CDR2 SYGVQD come from the germline V gene (reference sequence). V was trimmed by 9 bases and J by 6 bases, leaving 15 bases between them. This CDR3 is 13 amino acids long. The CDR3 DNA is TGCGCCAGGGGGACTAGGACAGGCAATGAGCAGTTCTTC. The encoded protein is CARGTRTGNEQFF.

This clone was detected only once. This rearrangement joins TRBV6-1 to TRBJ2-7; 10 positions agree with TRBD1. The V gene's germline CDR1 is MNHNS and CDR2 SASEGT. The CDR3 has 18 amino acids. J was trimmed by 3 bases and V by 4 bases; bases with no gene match: 15. This chain's CDR3 is CASSVARDRGLLGYEQYF. For the CDR3, the DNA is TGTGCCAGCAGTGTGGCGCGGGACAGGGGCCTACTTGGCTACGAGCAGTACTTC.

V usage is TRBV4-3 and J usage is TRBJ1-4, with D possibly TRBD1 on 5 matching bases. Between the trimmed V and J ends, which lost 0 bases and 7 bases, there was a span of 6 bases. There are 13 residues in the CDR3. Per the germline V gene, CDR1 is LGHNA and CDR2 is YSLEER. CDR3 sequence (DNA): TGCGCCAGCAGCCAAGATAGGGGTGAAAAACTGTTTTTT. This codes for CASSQDRGEKLFF.

This clone was picked up one time. The genes are TRBV5-8 and TRBJ2-5; a weak D match, TRBD1 (5 bases). The J call may be in error: the DNA end matches TRBJ2-7 better. Germline-derived CDR1 and CDR2 are SGHTS and YDEGEE. The CDR3 sequence is 12 residues long. The CDR3 here is CASRDTSYEQYF. CDR3 nucleotides: TGTGCCAGCAGGGACACCTCCTACGAGCAGTACTTC.